The clone carrying this TCR beta chain has just one count. As yet, its antigen is unknown. These data come from a study of siplizumab effects on memory and regulatory T cells. The protocol was immunoSEQ multiplex PCR, while the TCRdb copy is restricted to in-frame clones and leaves out a portion. The repertoire includes fewer than 85,000 clones, approximately 95% of them detected once, and approximately 17% sits in the top ten. General study results and limits: With siplizumab, Treg-derived clones averaged around 69% of mappable alloreactive CD4+ clones, versus 26.9% in controls. Naive T cells appeared more diverse than memory cells and seemed to be major alloresponse contributors.

The receptor's source is a human donor in good health. Specimen: CD8+ T cells sorted from blood.

Here the CDR3 reads CASSFETGARYGYTF. CDR3 nucleotides: TGTGCCAGCAGCTTTGAGACAGGGGCCCGCTATGGCTACACCTTC. V gene TRBV11-2 combines with J gene TRBJ1-2; 8 bases map to TRBD1. Trimming removed 3 bases from V and 4 bases from J; junction bases left unmatched: 7. Germline V gene lookup returns CDR1 SGHAT and CDR2 FQNNGV. CDR3 length: 15 residues. Combining the CDR3 with reference TRBV11-2 and TRBJ1-2 gives the whole variable domain EAGVAQSPRYKIIEKRQSVAFWCNPISGHATLYWYQQILGQGPKLLIQFQNNGVVDDSQLPKDRFSAERLKGVDSTLKIQPAKLEDSAVYLCASSFETGARYGYTFGSGTRLTVV.